A selection of T cell receptor beta chains follows, all from one sample in a study of beta chain features in type 1 diabetes. Clones were read by immunoSEQ multiplex PCR, and TCRdb kept only the in-frame ones, dropping some. The sample holds approximately 170,000 clones; approximately 7.8% are singletons and the top ten take about 0.95%. Material for sequencing was central memory CD4+ T cells from blood. The source of these receptors is a middle-aged woman with type 1 diabetes. The CDR3 runs from the conserved cysteine through the conserved F or W. The order of the fields is CDR3 DNA, CDR3 protein, D gene, J gene, clone size, V gene. A D gene is named only where the DNA matches it firmly. Only part of the rows carry a size: once, few, many, or a class if the clone is expanded.

CDR3nt: TGCGCCAGCAGCATTAGCGGGAGCTCCTACAATGAGCAGTTCTTC; CDR3aa: CASSISGSSYNEQFF; d_gene: TRBD2; j_gene: TRBJ2-1; abundance: many; v_gene: TRBV5-1
CDR3nt: TGTGCCAGCAGCTTACGGGACACCTACACAGATACGCAGTATTTT; CDR3aa: CASSLRDTYTDTQYF; d_gene: NA; j_gene: TRBJ2-3; abundance: NA; v_gene: TRBV7-3
CDR3nt: TGTGCCAGTAGCCTTCTAGCGGAGTCCTACAATGAGCAGTTCTTC; CDR3aa: CASSLLAESYNEQFF; d_gene: TRBD2; j_gene: TRBJ2-1; abundance: NA; v_gene: TRBV19
CDR3nt: TGCGCCAGCAGCCCCCGGACCCCAGGGGCGCAGCCCCAGCATTTT; CDR3aa: CASSPRTPGAQPQHF; d_gene: NA; j_gene: TRBJ1-5; abundance: NA; v_gene: TRBV4-1
CDR3nt: TGTGCCAGTACCGGGACAGCCTGGAGGAACACTGAAGCTTTCTTT; CDR3aa: CASTGTAWRNTEAFF; d_gene: TRBD1; j_gene: TRBJ1-1; abundance: NA; v_gene: TRBV19
CDR3nt: TGTGCCTGGGATGGGGACAGCTCCTACGAGCAGTACTTC; CDR3aa: CAWDGDSSYEQYF; d_gene: TRBD1; j_gene: TRBJ2-7; abundance: many; v_gene: TRBV30
CDR3nt: TGTGCCAGTAGTACTCAGGGTAGGGAGACCCAGTACTTC; CDR3aa: CASSTQGRETQYF; d_gene: NA; j_gene: TRBJ2-5; abundance: few; v_gene: TRBV19
CDR3nt: TGTGCCATCAGTGACGTCTTAAGAGGACAGGGATCCTACGAGCAGTACTTC; CDR3aa: CAISDVLRGQGSYEQYF; d_gene: TRBD1; j_gene: TRBJ2-7; abundance: NA; v_gene: TRBV10-3
CDR3nt: TGTGCCAGCAGCCCGGGACAGGGGGCCCCGGGCTACACCTTC; CDR3aa: CASSPGQGAPGYTF; d_gene: TRBD1; j_gene: TRBJ1-2; abundance: NA; v_gene: TRBV7-2
CDR3nt: TGTGCCAGCGGGATACAGGGGGAAGCTTTCTTT; CDR3aa: CASGIQGEAFF; d_gene: TRBD1; j_gene: TRBJ1-1; abundance: few; v_gene: TRBV28
CDR3nt: TGTGCCAGCTCTACCCGGGGGGACAATGAGCAGTTCTTC; CDR3aa: CASSTRGDNEQFF; d_gene: TRBD2; j_gene: TRBJ2-1; abundance: NA; v_gene: TRBV18
CDR3nt: TGCGCCAGCAGCGGAGGAGGGGATGAAAAACTGTTTTTT; CDR3aa: CASSGGGDEKLFF; d_gene: NA; j_gene: TRBJ1-4; abundance: NA; v_gene: TRBV5-1
CDR3nt: TGTGCCAGTAGTCGGGACAGGGAAGCTGAGCAGTTCTTC; CDR3aa: CASSRDREAEQFF; d_gene: TRBD1; j_gene: TRBJ2-1; abundance: NA; v_gene: TRBV19
CDR3nt: TGCAGTGCCCGACAGGGGTATGGCTACACCTTC; CDR3aa: CSARQGYGYTF; d_gene: TRBD1; j_gene: TRBJ1-2; abundance: many; v_gene: TRBV20-1
CDR3nt: TGTGCCACCAGCAGAGCGGACAGCCACGAGCAGTACTTC; CDR3aa: CATSRADSHEQYF; d_gene: NA; j_gene: TRBJ2-7; abundance: NA; v_gene: TRBV15
CDR3nt: TGTGCCAGCAGCAGTGGGACAGTTAACACTGAAGCTTTCTTT; CDR3aa: CASSSGTVNTEAFF; d_gene: TRBD1; j_gene: TRBJ1-1; abundance: few; v_gene: TRBV9
CDR3nt: TGTGCCAGCAGCCAAGGGACAGCCCAGGAGACCCAGTACTTC; CDR3aa: CASSQGTAQETQYF; d_gene: NA; j_gene: TRBJ2-5; abundance: NA; v_gene: TRBV4-2
CDR3nt: TGTGCCAGCTCAGCCGGGACAGGGGGCCACACTGAAGCTTTCTTT; CDR3aa: CASSAGTGGHTEAFF; d_gene: TRBD1; j_gene: TRBJ1-1; abundance: few; v_gene: TRBV18
CDR3nt: TGTGCCAGCAGCCAAGTAGCGGGGGGGGGCAATGAGCAGTTCTTC; CDR3aa: CASSQVAGGGNEQFF; d_gene: TRBD2; j_gene: TRBJ2-1; abundance: NA; v_gene: TRBV4-2
CDR3nt: TGTGCCAGCAGCACAAACAATGAGCAGTTCTTC; CDR3aa: CASSTNNEQFF; d_gene: NA; j_gene: TRBJ2-1; abundance: few; v_gene: TRBV5-4
CDR3nt: TGTGCCAGCATGAGGACTAACTATGGCTACACCTTC; CDR3aa: CASMRTNYGYTF; d_gene: NA; j_gene: TRBJ1-2; abundance: few; v_gene: TRBV6-5
CDR3nt: TGTGCCAGCTCACCTTTGCCCTCTCAGGGGACCTACTATGGCTACACCTTC; CDR3aa: CASSPLPSQGTYYGYTF; d_gene: NA; j_gene: TRBJ1-2; abundance: NA; v_gene: TRBV18
CDR3nt: TGTGCCAGCTCACTCTCGGACACTGAAGCTTTCTTT; CDR3aa: CASSLSDTEAFF; d_gene: NA; j_gene: TRBJ1-1; abundance: few; v_gene: TRBV18
CDR3nt: TGTGCCAGCAGATCCGGACAGCGAGGGGTCCAGGGGAAACTGTTTTTT; CDR3aa: CASRSGQRGVQGKLFF; d_gene: NA; j_gene: TRBJ1-4; abundance: NA; v_gene: TRBV27
CDR3nt: TGTGCCAGCAGCAGGGCGCAGGATGACGAGCAGTACTTC; CDR3aa: CASSRAQDDEQYF; d_gene: NA; j_gene: TRBJ2-7; abundance: few; v_gene: TRBV28
CDR3nt: TGTGCCAGCAGTCGTGACAGGGCTGCCACCGGGGAGCTGTTTTTT; CDR3aa: CASSRDRAATGELFF; d_gene: TRBD1; j_gene: TRBJ2-2; abundance: NA; v_gene: TRBV6-5
CDR3nt: TGCGCCAGCAGCCAAGATTATGTGCGGGGCTCGTCTGAAGCTTTCTTT; CDR3aa: CASSQDYVRGSSEAFF; d_gene: NA; j_gene: TRBJ1-1; abundance: few; v_gene: TRBV4-1
CDR3nt: TGTGCCAGCAGCTCGGGACTAGCCATGACTCCCGGGGAGCAGTACTTC; CDR3aa: CASSSGLAMTPGEQYF; d_gene: TRBD2; j_gene: TRBJ2-7; abundance: NA; v_gene: TRBV9
CDR3nt: TGTGCCACCAGCTCCTGGGGACAGGGCAACGAGCAGTACTTC; CDR3aa: CATSSWGQGNEQYF; d_gene: TRBD1; j_gene: TRBJ2-7; abundance: NA; v_gene: TRBV15
CDR3nt: TGTGCCAGCAGCTCCTCCGGGACAGGGAATCGAGAGACCCAGTACTTC; CDR3aa: CASSSSGTGNRETQYF; d_gene: TRBD1; j_gene: TRBJ2-5; abundance: NA; v_gene: TRBV7-3
CDR3nt: TGTGCCAGCAGATCCGCGGGCCAGAACACTGAAGCTTTCTTT; CDR3aa: CASRSAGQNTEAFF; d_gene: NA; j_gene: TRBJ1-1; abundance: few; v_gene: TRBV11-1
CDR3nt: TGTGCCAGCATCTCAGGGGGCGCCTACGAGCAGTACTTC; CDR3aa: CASISGGAYEQYF; d_gene: TRBD1; j_gene: TRBJ2-7; abundance: few; v_gene: TRBV28
CDR3nt: TGTGCCAGCAGCCGGGGAACAGGGGGGGACAATGAGCAGTTCTTC; CDR3aa: CASSRGTGGDNEQFF; d_gene: NA; j_gene: TRBJ2-1; abundance: NA; v_gene: TRBV9
CDR3nt: TGTGCCAGCAGCCCGAGACAGGAACATGGCTACACCTTC; CDR3aa: CASSPRQEHGYTF; d_gene: NA; j_gene: TRBJ1-2; abundance: NA; v_gene: TRBV7-2
CDR3nt: TGTGCCAGCTCACCGACAGGGGTTGAAGAAAAACTGTTTTTT; CDR3aa: CASSPTGVEEKLFF; d_gene: TRBD1; j_gene: TRBJ1-4; abundance: NA; v_gene: TRBV18
CDR3nt: TGTGCCAGCAGTTGGGGGGATGTCGCGCAGCAGTACTTC; CDR3aa: CASSWGDVAQQYF; d_gene: NA; j_gene: TRBJ2-7; abundance: NA; v_gene: TRBV28
CDR3nt: TGTGCCAGCAGCTCGAGGACAGGGGGGGTTGAGCAGTACTTC; CDR3aa: CASSSRTGGVEQYF; d_gene: TRBD1; j_gene: TRBJ2-7; abundance: NA; v_gene: TRBV7-2
CDR3nt: TGTGCCAGCAGCGGACAGTATAGCAATCAGCCCCAGCATTTT; CDR3aa: CASSGQYSNQPQHF; d_gene: NA; j_gene: TRBJ1-5; abundance: few; v_gene: TRBV11-2
CDR3nt: TGTGCCAGCGTAGTTAGGCGGCCATCCTACGAGCAGTACTTC; CDR3aa: CASVVRRPSYEQYF; d_gene: NA; j_gene: TRBJ2-7; abundance: few; v_gene: TRBV28
CDR3nt: TGTGCCAGCTCACCAGCCTTACAGGGAGTAGAAGCTTTCTTT; CDR3aa: CASSPALQGVEAFF; d_gene: NA; j_gene: TRBJ1-1; abundance: NA; v_gene: TRBV18
CDR3nt: TGTGCCAGCTCCCCGAGGGCCGATAACACTGAAGCTTTCTTT; CDR3aa: CASSPRADNTEAFF; d_gene: NA; j_gene: TRBJ1-1; abundance: NA; v_gene: TRBV18
CDR3nt: TGTGCCAGCAGCTTCGTAGCGGGAGGATGGGAGACCCAGTACTTC; CDR3aa: CASSFVAGGWETQYF; d_gene: TRBD2; j_gene: TRBJ2-5; abundance: NA; v_gene: TRBV7-2
CDR3nt: TGTGCCAGCAGTACCCCGGGACAGGGGAGATCCATAGCCAAAAACATTCAGTACTTC; CDR3aa: CASSTPGQGRSIAKNIQYF; d_gene: TRBD1; j_gene: TRBJ2-4; abundance: NA; v_gene: TRBV28
CDR3nt: TGTGCCTGGAGTGCCCTGGAGGAAGGAAAACTGTTTTTT; CDR3aa: CAWSALEEGKLFF; d_gene: NA; j_gene: TRBJ1-4; abundance: NA; v_gene: TRBV30
CDR3nt: TGTGCCAGCAGCCAACTTGGGGGGGGGCGGAACACTGAAGCTTTCTTT; CDR3aa: CASSQLGGGRNTEAFF; d_gene: NA; j_gene: TRBJ1-1; abundance: NA; v_gene: TRBV5-4
CDR3nt: TGTGCCAGCTCCCCGGAGGAGTGGAGAGAGACCCAGTACTTC; CDR3aa: CASSPEEWRETQYF; d_gene: NA; j_gene: TRBJ2-5; abundance: few; v_gene: TRBV18
CDR3nt: TGCAGCGTGGGACAGGGTGACAATGAAAAACTGTTTTTT; CDR3aa: CSVGQGDNEKLFF; d_gene: TRBD1; j_gene: TRBJ1-4; abundance: NA; v_gene: TRBV29-1
CDR3nt: TGTGCCAGCAGCTTAGTCAGGGAAGATGGCTACACCTTC; CDR3aa: CASSLVREDGYTF; d_gene: NA; j_gene: TRBJ1-2; abundance: few; v_gene: TRBV7-2
CDR3nt: TGTGCCTGGAGTCGTGAGGCTGGGGCCAACGTCCTGACTTTC; CDR3aa: CAWSREAGANVLTF; d_gene: NA; j_gene: TRBJ2-6; abundance: few; v_gene: TRBV30
CDR3nt: TGTGCCAGCAGCCTAGCTGGAGTAGGTACAGATACGCAGTATTTT; CDR3aa: CASSLAGVGTDTQYF; d_gene: NA; j_gene: TRBJ2-3; abundance: few; v_gene: TRBV2
CDR3nt: TGCGCCAGCAGCCTCGTAGCGGGCGCCAACAATGAGCAGTTCTTC; CDR3aa: CASSLVAGANNEQFF; d_gene: TRBD2; j_gene: TRBJ2-1; abundance: NA; v_gene: TRBV5-1
CDR3nt: TGTGCCAGCAGTGACAGGGGGCTCGGCGAGCAGTTCTTC; CDR3aa: CASSDRGLGEQFF; d_gene: TRBD1; j_gene: TRBJ2-1; abundance: many; v_gene: TRBV14
CDR3nt: TGTGCCAGCAGCTTGGCCGCGGCAAACTATGGCTACACCTTC; CDR3aa: CASSLAAANYGYTF; d_gene: NA; j_gene: TRBJ1-2; abundance: NA; v_gene: TRBV5-5
CDR3nt: TGTGCCAGCAGCTTCCCGGACAGGGGGCAAACTGAAGCTTTCTTT; CDR3aa: CASSFPDRGQTEAFF; d_gene: TRBD1; j_gene: TRBJ1-1; abundance: few; v_gene: TRBV7-2